This T cell receptor beta chain was identified in a study of T cells after yellow fever vaccination. Notes on the study in general: At around 95% for CD4 and around 91% for CD8, most primary-vaccination clones showed up again after the booster.

Remarks on this clonotype: Its specificity is not known.

CDR1 MNHEY and CDR2 SVGEGT come from the germline V gene. The CDR3 is made up of 13 amino acids. Trimming cost V 5 bases and J 4 bases, with 12 bases left between them. A 5'RACE template-switching step, the method used to make TCR cDNA, added a universal primer site and UMIs. TCRdb re-called the 5' RACE reads through MiXCR, storing one row per CDR3 protein. Found here are hundreds of thousands of distinct CDR3 sequences, about 4% of them singletons; the top ten hold around 24%. The chain combines TRBV6-2 or TRBV6-3 with TRBJ2-7; no clear D. The sequences come from PBMCs, collected 5 days after the yellow fever booster vaccination. This receptor was identified in a man aged 18 to 30 who received the YFV17D yellow fever vaccine. DNA for the CDR3: TGTGCCAGCAGTCACAGCCGCATTTACGAGCAGTACTTC. It encodes CASSHSRIYEQYF.